This TCR beta chain was sequenced in a study of cytomegalovirus exposure and HLA in healthy donors. Whole-study results and caveats: Later analysis suggested most CMV-associated TCR beta chains were HLA-restricted. Further analysis was carried out later, and it showed several of the most significant clusters appearing linked to common viral pathogens. There was a cluster of highly shared sequence variants that was likely a sequencing artifact. Both high specificity and high sensitivity reportedly marked the classifier's diagnosis of cytomegalovirus status.

Researchers ran the PCR with 60 Vbeta and 13 Jbeta primers. The method was immunoSEQ multiplex PCR; TCRdb's version includes in-frame clones alone and lacks a portion of them. Here the sample spans some 190,000 clones, around 80% being singletons. V lost 4 bases, J lost 7 bases, and 16 bases lay in between. CDR3 length equals 14 residues. The germline gives CDR1 GTSNPN, CDR2 SVGIG (reference sequence). With respect to this clone: What it binds is not known.

The V gene is TRBV30, the J gene TRBJ2-2, with D possibly matching TRBD2 (7 bases). This receptor was identified in a man aged 18 to 35 in good health and CMV-seronegative. The sample consisted of PBMCs. The CDR3 DNA follows: TGTGCCTGGAAAGGGGGGGCTTTAATCGGGGAGCTGTTTTTT. Amino acids: CAWKGGALIGELFF.